The 17 T cell receptor beta chains below were found in one sample sequenced in a study of cytomegalovirus exposure and HLA in healthy donors. With 60 Vbeta and 13 Jbeta primers, the PCR was carried out. Data came from immunoSEQ multiplex PCR; TCRdb stores just in-frame clones and leaves some out. The sample lists 95,000 to 110,000 clones; 60% to 80% were seen once. The sample taken for sequencing was PBMCs. Receptors were obtained from a man over 45 in good health and CMV-seropositive.

The chain links TRBV27 to TRBJ1-4; weak D call: TRBD1 (6 bases). CDR3 length equals 13 residues. The germline gives CDR1 MNHEY, CDR2 SMNVEV (reference sequence). Deletions cut 9 bases from V and 3 bases from J, with 11 bases between. The DNA of the CDR3 is TGTGCCAGGAAAGGACAGTCTAATGAAAAACTGTTTTTT. This gives the protein CARKGQSNEKLFF.

J is TRBJ1-1 and V is TRBV7-3; a weak D match, TRBD1 (6 bases). V lost 5 bases and J 4 bases, leaving 32 bases between the germline ends. The CDR3 sequence is 20 residues long. Germline V lookup: CDR1 SGHTA, CDR2 FQGTGA. CDR3 DNA: TGTGCCAGCAGCCGAACCCCGCTGAACAGGGCCCCCACCGTAGGCACTGAAGCTTTCTTT. Translation gives CASSRTPLNRAPTVGTEAFF.

This chain joins TRBV15 and TRBJ2-1, with a possible D match to TRBD2 (5 bases). Trimming pared 2 bases from V and 0 bases from J, leaving 11 bases between. The germline V gene encodes CDR1 LNHNV and CDR2 YYDKDF (reference sequence). The CDR3 is 16 amino acids. CDR3 residues: CATSRSRESSYNEQFF. In DNA, the CDR3 is TGTGCCACCAGCAGATCTCGGGAAAGCTCCTACAATGAGCAGTTCTTC.

This sequence joins TRBV7-9 and TRBJ2-1; D unclear. Trimming took off 4 bases at V and 6 bases at J, with 13 bases between the two ends. The CDR3 has 14 amino acids. Germline CDR1 reads SEHNR; CDR2 reads FQNEAQ (reference sequence). The CDR3 sequence: CASSSRMVSNEQFF. The CDR3, as DNA: TGTGCCAGCAGCTCCCGAATGGTTAGCAATGAGCAGTTCTTC.

The V call is TRBV30, the J call TRBJ2-3; 7 bases match TRBD1. Germline-derived CDR1 and CDR2 are GTSNPN and SVGIG (reference sequence). V shed 5 bases and J 2 bases; nucleotides not matched to a gene: 7. The CDR3 covers 14 residues. The CDR3 reads CAWDRVPSTDTQYF. For the CDR3, the DNA is TGTGCCTGGGACAGGGTGCCTTCCACAGATACGCAGTATTTT.

V and J are TRBV5-1 and TRBJ2-3; 15 bases agree with TRBD2. The CDR3 contains 19 residues. Germline-derived CDR1 and CDR2 are SGHRS and YFSETQ. The junction had 9 bases not matched to a gene; V was cut back by 0 bases and J by 4 bases. DNA for the CDR3: TGCGCCAGCAGCTTGGATGCCCACGGACTAGCGGGAGGGGCAGATACGCAGTATTTT. Translation gives CASSLDAHGLAGGADTQYF. The full variable domain, in which reference TRBV5-1 and TRBJ2-3 provide the parts outside the CDR3, is KAGVTQTPRYLIKTRGQQVTLSCSPISGHRSVSWYQQTPGQGLQFLFEYFSETQRNKGNFPGRFSGRQFSNSRSEMNVSTLELGDSALYLCASSLDAHGLAGGADTQYFGPGTRLTVL.

The CDR3 protein is CASSPGLAGAFETQYF. CDR3 DNA: TGTGCCAGCAGCCCAGGACTAGCGGGAGCTTTTGAGACCCAGTACTTC. The chain links TRBV9 to TRBJ2-5, with 13 bases aligning to TRBD2. Per germline, CDR1 SGDLS and CDR2 YYNGEE. Trimming took 4 bases from V and 5 from J; bases not matched to a gene: 8. The CDR3 is 16 amino acids. Drawing the rest from reference TRBV9 and TRBJ2-5, the complete variable domain is DSGVTQTPKHLITATGQRVTLRCSPRSGDLSVYWYQQSLDQGLQFLIQYYNGEERAKGNILERFSAQQFPDLHSELNLSSLELGDSALYFCASSPGLAGAFETQYFGPGTRLLVL.

V gene TRBV5-4 combines with J gene TRBJ2-1, with 7 bases fitting TRBD2. The CDR3 has 14 amino acids. The germline gives CDR1 SGHNT, CDR2 YYREEE (reference sequence). V lost 0 bases, J lost 6 bases, and 3 bases stayed unmatched. CDR3 DNA: TGTGCCAGCAGCTTGGAACTAGCGACCAATGAGCAGTTCTTC. Amino acid sequence: CASSLELATNEQFF.

The genes are TRBV11-1 and TRBJ2-1, with 13 bases matching TRBD2. V shed 4 bases and J 6 bases; nucleotides not matched to a gene: 6. CDR3 length: 16 amino acids. Germline V gene data show CDR1 as SGHAT and CDR2 as FQDESV (reference sequence). CDR3 residues: CASSSPGLAGVNEQFF. CDR3 coding DNA: TGTGCCAGCAGCTCTCCCGGACTAGCGGGAGTCAATGAGCAGTTCTTC.

This chain links TRBV7-3 with TRBJ2-5, with D perhaps matching TRBD2 (7 bases). The CDR3 is 13 residues long. Trimming removed 5 bases from V and 5 bases from J, with 12 bases in between. Germline V gene data show CDR1 as SGHTA and CDR2 as FQGTGA. CDR3 DNA: TGTGCCAGCAGCGGGGGGGCGGGGGAGACCCAGTACTTC. Translated, it gives CASSGGAGETQYF.

CDR3 DNA sequence: TGTGCCAGCAGCTTATCAGGGATTTGGAATTCACCCCTCCACTTT. Encoded protein: CASSLSGIWNSPLHF. The V gene is TRBV7-8, the J gene TRBJ1-6; a weak D match, TRBD1 (5 bases). The CDR3 spans 15 residues. V was cut by 2 bases and J by 7 bases, with 12 bases left in between. The germline V gene has CDR1 SGHVS and CDR2 FQNEAQ.

The rearrangement links TRBV7-2 to TRBJ2-1, with 8 bases that match TRBD2. The CDR3 spans 15 residues. The ends lost 3 bases at V and 7 bases at J; junction bases unmatched: 8. Germline V lookup: CDR1 SGHTA, CDR2 FQGNSA. This CDR3 is CASSFQWGGRNEQFF. DNA for the CDR3: TGTGCCAGCAGCTTCCAATGGGGCGGGAGGAATGAGCAGTTCTTC. The full variable domain, completed using reference TRBV7-2 and TRBJ2-1, is GAGVSQSPSNKVTEKGKDVELRCDPISGHTALYWYRQSLGQGLEFLIYFQGNSAPDKSGLPSDRFSAERTGGSVSTLTIQRTQQEDSAVYLCASSFQWGGRNEQFFGPGTRLTVL.

The rearrangement uses TRBV7-9 and TRBJ1-4; 9 bases line up with TRBD1. CDR3 length: 17 residues. With 3 bases clipped from V and 2 bases from J, the junction kept 7 bases outside the gene matches. CDR1 and CDR2 (germline): SEHNR, FQNEAQ (reference sequence). DNA of the CDR3: TGTGCCAGCAGCTTGGGTTGGACAGGGGTGACTAATGAAAAACTGTTTTTT. This translates into CASSLGWTGVTNEKLFF. Based on the CDR3 plus reference TRBV7-9 and TRBJ1-4, the full variable domain is DTGVSQNPRHKITKRGQNVTFRCDPISEHNRLYWYRQTLGQGPEFLTYFQNEAQLEKSRLLSDRFSAERPKGSFSTLEIQRTEQGDSAMYLCASSLGWTGVTNEKLFFGSGTQLSVL.

This clone was seen a few times. J is TRBJ2-2 and V is TRBV19; D is ambiguous. The CDR3 has 13 amino acids. Germline V CDR1 and CDR2: LNHDA, SQIVND (reference sequence). V gave up 4 bases and J gave up 3 bases, with 6 bases separating them. The chain's CDR3 is CASSTRHTGELFF. DNA for the CDR3: TGTGCCAGTAGTACTAGACACACCGGGGAGCTGTTTTTT. Combining the CDR3 with reference TRBV19 and TRBJ2-2 gives the whole variable domain DGGITQSPKYLFRKEGQNVTLSCEQNLNHDAMYWYRQDPGQGLRLIYYSQIVNDFQKGDIAEGYSVSREKKESFPLTVTSAQKNPTAFYLCASSTRHTGELFFGEGSRLTVL.

This clone was picked up a small number of times. The CDR3 is CASIGGMYTGELFF. Written as DNA, the CDR3 is TGTGCCAGTATCGGCGGAATGTACACCGGGGAGCTGTTTTTT. This chain uses TRBV19 with TRBJ2-2; D ambiguous. Trimming pared 7 bases from V and 3 bases from J, leaving 12 bases between. The CDR3 contains 14 residues. Looked up from germline, CDR1 is LNHDA and CDR2 is SQIVND (reference sequence).

V gene TRBV19 combines with J gene TRBJ2-7; TRBD1 might be the D (5 bases). Trimming left V 4 bases short and J 1 base short, with 8 bases between. CDR3 size: 13 residues. The germline V gene encodes CDR1 LNHDA and CDR2 SQIVND (reference sequence). For the CDR3, the DNA is TGTGCCAGTAGTAAGGACAATTCCTACGAGCAGTACTTC. It yields the protein CASSKDNSYEQYF.

The chain is built from TRBV6-5 and TRBJ2-3; maybe TRBD2 (5 bases). CDR3 length equals 13 residues. Per the germline V gene, CDR1 is MNHEY and CDR2 is SVGAGI. The V end lost 5 bases, the J end lost 3 bases, and 9 bases lay between the germline ends. The CDR3 bases are TGTGCCAGCAGTGACTACGAGACAGATACGCAGTATTTT. Translated, it gives CASSDYETDTQYF.